This TCR beta chain was identified during a study of Ad26.COV2.S vaccination and SARS-CoV-2 variants. Documented treatment: around 19 received Ad26.COV2.S at low or high dose, single or two shots; about 5 received placebo; per-sample allocation not given. After the first vaccine or placebo injection, samples were drawn on day 63. Boston supplied an adult donor aged 18-55 years. What was given as vaccine was an Ad26 vector encoding Wuhan-strain SARS-CoV-2 spike. Clones were sequenced by immunoSEQ multiplex PCR, and TCRdb holds only the in-frame ones, with some missing. The sample lists about 470,000 clones, roughly 91% seen once, with roughly 4.3% in the top ten. The length of the CDR3 is 17 residues. The ends lost 1 base at V and 5 bases at J; junction bases unmatched: 7. Germline V gene data show CDR1 as SGHTA and CDR2 as FQGNSA.

Sequencing used peripheral blood, obtained in a trial of Ad26.COV2.S vaccine versus placebo. The chain carries TRBV7-2 and TRBJ2-7, with 14 bases matching TRBD2. This TCR derives from a person between 18 and 59 years old who received the Ad26.COV2.S COVID-19 vaccine or a placebo. In DNA form, the CDR3 reads TGTGCCAGCAGCTTAGGGGCGACTAGCGGGGGGGGAAACGAGCAGTACTTC. Protein sequence: CASSLGATSGGGNEQYF.